One T cell receptor (beta chain) is described in this entry. What it binds is unknown. The data were taken from a study of T cell responses to AZD1222 COVID-19 vaccine. Study-wide findings and caveats: Among those given AZD1222, only six were seropositive at baseline. Increased Spike-specific TCR breadth and depth were observed after two AZD1222 doses. Dominant CD4 TCR responses targeted spike regions 160-218 and 743-854.

Timing groups of about 4 and about 12 weeks for second doses were pooled. Profiled with immunoSEQ multiplex PCR; TCRdb holds only in-frame clones, not every one. Among approximately 100,000 clones, about nine tenths were seen once, and the ten largest hold 5% to 6%. Sequenced material: peripheral blood, taken 28 days after the second AZD1222 dose. This clonotype was sampled from an adult who received the AZD1222 COVID-19 vaccine.

The CDR3 DNA is TGCAGTGCTAGTATCGGGGAGGAGACCCAGTACTTC. It encodes CSASIGEETQYF. This rearrangement joins TRBV20-1 to TRBJ2-5; tentative D call: TRBD2 (5 bases). Germline V gene sequence: CDR1 DFQATT, CDR2 SNEGSKA (reference sequence). The CDR3 runs 12 residues. V was pared by 3 bases and J by 5 bases, with 10 bases between.